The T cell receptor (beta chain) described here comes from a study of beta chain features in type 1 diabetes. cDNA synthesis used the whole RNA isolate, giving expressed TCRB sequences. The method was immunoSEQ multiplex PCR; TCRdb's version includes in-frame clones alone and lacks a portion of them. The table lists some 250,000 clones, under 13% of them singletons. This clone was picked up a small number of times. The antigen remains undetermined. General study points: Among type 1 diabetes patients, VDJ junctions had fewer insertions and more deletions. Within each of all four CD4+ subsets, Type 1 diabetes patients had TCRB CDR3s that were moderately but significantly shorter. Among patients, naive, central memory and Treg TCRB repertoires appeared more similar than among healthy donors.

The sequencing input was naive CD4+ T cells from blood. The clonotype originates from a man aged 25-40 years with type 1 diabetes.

CDR3 residues: CASSRGGLLLTGELFF. CDR3 DNA: TGTGCCAGCTCCCGAGGGGGCCTTCTGCTCACCGGGGAGCTGTTTTTT. The V call is TRBV18, the J call TRBJ2-2, with 7 bases matching TRBD1. Germline CDR1 reads KGHSH; CDR2 reads LQKENI. The length of the CDR3 is 16 residues. The trim removed 6 bases at V and 4 bases at J, leaving 11 bases unmatched.